The 16 T cell receptor beta chains in this list originate from one sample, sequenced in a study of OX40 agonist ivuxolimab in advanced cancers. The assay was immunoSEQ multiplex PCR, and TCRdb's table has in-frame clones only and misses some. This table holds about 77,000 clones, approximately 85% found once. Source: CD4+ or CD8+ T cells sorted from blood, taken in a trial of the OX40 agonist ivuxolimab. These receptors all come from an adult with an advanced solid tumor such as melanoma, head and neck, liver or kidney cancer.

This chain uses TRBV28 with TRBJ2-6, with D unresolved. V was trimmed by 5 bases and J by 4 bases, leaving 15 bases between them. The CDR3 extends over 16 amino acids. From germline, CDR1 is MDHEN and CDR2 SYDVKM. CDR3: CASSPIMRTGANVLTF. In DNA, the CDR3 is TGTGCCAGCAGTCCGATAATGAGGACCGGGGCCAACGTCCTGACTTTC.

The gene calls are TRBV15 and TRBJ2-2; D tentatively fits TRBD1 or TRBD2 (5 bases each). The germline V and J ends were trimmed by 0 bases and 4 bases, with 9 bases remaining between them. The CDR3 runs to 15 residues. The germline gives CDR1 LNHNV, CDR2 YYDKDF (reference sequence). The CDR3 reads CATSRDRAGTGELFF. In DNA, the CDR3 is TGTGCCACCAGCAGAGACAGGGCGGGCACCGGGGAGCTGTTTTTT.

The chain is built from TRBV7-3 and TRBJ1-1, with 7 positions matching TRBD1. The CDR3 is made up of 15 amino acids. Germline CDR1 is SGHTA and CDR2 is FQGTGA. The trim removed 5 bases at V and 0 bases at J, leaving 6 bases unmatched. CDR3 protein: CASSRSGTVNTEAFF. CDR3 sequence (DNA): TGTGCCAGCAGCCGCTCCGGGACAGTGAACACTGAAGCTTTCTTT.

This clone was observed a single time. V and J are TRBV7-2 and TRBJ2-7; possible D gene TRBD2, 5 bases. V gave up 5 bases and J gave up 0 bases, with 14 bases separating them. Germline loops: CDR1 SGHTA, CDR2 FQGNSA. The CDR3 is made up of 15 amino acids. Here the CDR3 reads CASSRQGGGSYEQYF. CDR3 in DNA: TGTGCCAGCAGCCGACAAGGCGGAGGCTCCTACGAGCAGTACTTC.

The chain has TRBV6-5 and TRBJ2-3, with D possibly matching TRBD2 (7 bases). The germline V gene has CDR1 MNHEY and CDR2 SVGAGI. Trimming shortened V by 8 bases and J by 7 bases, and 19 bases separated the two germline ends. The CDR3 spans 14 residues. The CDR3 is CASRGRGRTYTQYF. CDR3 in DNA: TGTGCCAGCCGGGGGCGCGGGAGAACTTATACGCAGTATTTT.

The gene calls are TRBV6-6 and TRBJ1-6; D is unclear. The germline V and J ends were trimmed by 7 bases and 2 bases, with 12 bases remaining between them. The length of the CDR3 is 15 residues. Germline V lookup: CDR1 MNHNY, CDR2 SVGAGI (reference sequence). CDR3 loop: CASTVSRTYNSPLHF. For the CDR3, the DNA is TGTGCCAGCACCGTCAGTAGGACCTATAATTCACCCCTCCACTTT.

V usage is TRBV2 and J usage is TRBJ2-5; D perhaps matches TRBD2 (5 bases). This CDR3 has 15 amino acids. The V and J ends lost 2 bases and 5 bases respectively, with 15 bases between them. CDR1 is SNHLY, CDR2 FYNNEI, per germline. DNA of the CDR3: TGTGCCAGCAGTGAAAACACACTAGGAGGCGAGACCCAGTACTTC. This gives the protein CASSENTLGGETQYF.

The CDR3 reads CASSFAAGNNEQFF. As DNA, the CDR3 is TGCGCCAGCAGCTTTGCGGCTGGAAACAATGAGCAGTTCTTC. The chain uses TRBV5-1 and TRBJ2-1; D uncertain. The CDR3 consists of 14 residues. V was clipped by 2 bases and J by 5 bases, with 11 bases between them. The germline CDR1 and CDR2 sequences are SGHRS and YFSETQ.

The chain recombines TRBV5-1 with TRBJ1-1; D uncertain. The CDR3 is made up of 14 amino acids. Germline values: CDR1 SGHRS, CDR2 YFSETQ. V lost 4 bases and J 7 bases, leaving 17 bases between the germline ends. The CDR3 region has the DNA TGCGCCAGCAGCCGAGGAGGCGGCGTGGATGAAGCTTTCTTT. This gives the protein CASSRGGGVDEAFF. Filled out from reference TRBV5-1 and TRBJ1-1, the complete variable domain reads KAGVTQTPRYLIKTRGQQVTLSCSPISGHRSVSWYQQTPGQGLQFLFEYFSETQRNKGNFPGRFSGRQFSNSRSEMNVSTLELGDSALYLCASSRGGGVDEAFFGQGTRLTVV.

V and J are TRBV7-3 and TRBJ1-6, with D possibly TRBD1 on 5 matching bases. Looked up from germline, CDR1 is SGHTA and CDR2 is FQGTGA. The V gene lost 5 bases and the J gene lost 3 bases, with 14 bases spanning the gap. The CDR3 length is 16 residues. The CDR3 coding sequence is TGTGCCAGCAGCCCAGGACACGCCGACTATAATTCACCCCTCCACTTT. Protein sequence: CASSPGHADYNSPLHF.

This chain uses TRBV18 with TRBJ1-1, with D maybe TRBD1 (5 bases). The germline V and J ends were trimmed by 4 bases and 1 base, with 7 bases remaining between them. There are 13 residues in the CDR3. Looked up from germline, CDR1 is KGHSH and CDR2 is LQKENI. The CDR3 bases are TGTGCCAGCTCACAGACAGAGAACACTGAAGCTTTCTTT. It codes for CASSQTENTEAFF.

The chain couples TRBV19 to TRBJ1-2, with 7 bases matching TRBD1. The CDR3 totals 15 residues. Germline trimming cut 9 bases from V and 5 bases from J; bases unmatched to any gene: 15. Germline-derived CDR1 and CDR2 are LNHDA and SQIVND (reference sequence). This CDR3 is CASLRSARGDYGYTF. The CDR3 DNA follows: TGTGCCAGCCTCAGGTCCGCCAGGGGGGATTATGGCTACACCTTC.

V usage is TRBV11-2 and J usage is TRBJ1-1; D possibly corresponds to TRBD1 (5 bases). The germline gives CDR1 SGHAT, CDR2 FQNNGV. Trimming removed 5 bases from V and 1 base from J, with 20 bases in between. This CDR3 contains 17 residues. The CDR3 nucleotides are TGTGCCAGCAGCCGAAGGCTTACAGGAGGCGGGAACACTGAAGCTTTCTTT. Translated, it gives CASSRRLTGGGNTEAFF.

Written as DNA, the CDR3 is TGTGCCAGTAGTATGCGCGGGGGTCCCAACACTGAAGCTTTCTTT. Translation gives CASSMRGGPNTEAFF. The chain uses TRBV19 and TRBJ1-1; TRBD1 is a possible D gene (5 bases). The ends were cut back, 3 bases at V and 2 bases at J, with 13 bases in the middle. The CDR3 length is 15 residues. Per the germline V gene, CDR1 is LNHDA and CDR2 is SQIVND (reference sequence).

This chain links TRBV9 with TRBJ2-3; 13 bases are shared with TRBD2. The V and J ends lost 3 bases and 5 bases, in that order; junction bases with no gene match: 6. The CDR3 extends over 16 amino acids. The germline CDR1 and CDR2 sequences are SGDLS and YYNGEE. DNA for the CDR3: TGTGCCAGCAGCGCTGGACTAGCGGGAGCGGTAGATACGCAGTATTTT. Its protein is CASSAGLAGAVDTQYF.

The V and J genes are TRBV7-9 and TRBJ2-1; D might be TRBD1 or TRBD2, each matching 7 bases. Trimming pared 3 bases from V and 11 bases from J, leaving 11 bases between. The CDR3 totals 12 residues. Germline V gene lookup returns CDR1 SEHNR and CDR2 FQNEAQ (reference sequence). CDR3 loop: CASSFQGGQQFF. In nucleotides, the CDR3 is TGTGCCAGCAGCTTTCAGGGGGGGCAGCAGTTCTTC.